This T cell receptor (beta chain) was sequenced during a study of T cell repertoires in cytomegalovirus infection. Study at large: Selected CMV epitopes included recently identified HLA-C-restricted ones as well as well-studied HLA-B-restricted ones. Public TCR beta signatures marked donors with CMV infection and the matching HLA.

The trim removed 6 bases at V and 2 bases at J, leaving 9 bases unmatched. The CDR3 has 17 residues. Germline lookup yields CDR1 MNHEY and CDR2 SVGEGT. Comments on this clonotype: What it recognizes is unknown.

TCRdb processed the reads anew with MiXCR; each CDR3 protein has one entry. The repertoire includes 750,000 to 900,000 distinct CDR3 sequences, 25% to 30% of them detected once, and less than 15% sits in the top ten. The source was cultured CD8+ T cells from PBMCs, collected from culture after CMV antigen stimulation. This sequence joins TRBV6-2 or TRBV6-3 and TRBJ2-2; 10 nucleotides line up with TRBD2. This clonotype was obtained from a human donor in good health (CMV status not recorded). Some clones in this sample may be carry-over from other donors' samples. DNA of the CDR3: TGTGCCAGCAGCCGACGAACTAGCGGGGAAAACACCGGGGAGCTGTTTTTT. Encoded protein: CASSRRTSGENTGELFF.